The 5 T cell receptor beta chains presented below share a single source sample, sequenced in a study of brain T cells in children with intractable seizures. Measured with immunoSEQ multiplex PCR; TCRdb has only the in-frame clones, and not every one. The data show just under 65,000 clones, with more than 95% seen just once and more than 0.3% held by the top ten. This specimen consisted of peripheral blood, obtained at surgery. These receptor sequences come from a boy younger than two with focal cortical dysplasia and intractable seizures.

V gene TRBV5-1 combines with J gene TRBJ2-5, with 13 bases lining up with TRBD2. Germline V gives CDR1 SGHRS, CDR2 YFSETQ. The CDR3 is 20 residues long. Trimming removed 1 base from V and 4 bases from J; junction bases left unmatched: 16. CDR3 residues: CASSLFPGTSGEPTLETQYF. The CDR3 DNA follows: TGCGCCAGCAGCTTGTTCCCCGGGACTAGCGGGGAACCCACCCTAGAGACCCAGTACTTC.

This chain uses TRBV25-1 with TRBJ2-1; D could derive from TRBD1 or TRBD2 (5 bases each). This CDR3 comprises 14 residues. V dropped 5 bases and J dropped 8 bases, with 16 bases sitting between them. The germline CDR1 and CDR2 sequences are MGHDK and SYGVNS. The CDR3 DNA is TGTGCCAGCAGTTCGGGGCTATTACTCGATGAGCAGTTCTTC. It specifies CASSSGLLLDEQFF.

This sequence joins TRBV7-3 and TRBJ2-6, with D uncertain. V gave up 6 bases and J gave up 1 base, with 7 bases separating them. Germline V gene lookup returns CDR1 SGHTA and CDR2 FQGTGA. The CDR3 consists of 14 residues. CDR3 residues: CASSRVSGANVLTF. CDR3 DNA: TGTGCCAGCAGTAGGGTGTCTGGGGCCAACGTCCTGACTTTC.

The chain carries TRBV10-3 and TRBJ1-1; a possible D gene is TRBD1 (6 bases). The germline V gene has CDR1 ENHRY and CDR2 SYGVKD. The length of the CDR3 is 12 residues. Trimming took off 0 bases at V and 10 bases at J, with 9 bases between the two ends. The CDR3 bases are TGTGCCATCAGTGAGTCGGGGGCGACAGCTTTCTTT. Protein: CAISESGATAFF.

The chain joins TRBV7-6 to TRBJ2-3; 11 bases agree with TRBD2. With V trimmed by 4 bases and J by 2 bases, 8 bases remained unmatched. There are 17 residues in the CDR3. CDR1 and CDR2 (germline): SGHVS, FNYEAQ. Here the CDR3 DNA reads TGTGCCAGCAGCTCCCCAAGACTAGCGGGGACCACAGATACGCAGTATTTT. Residues: CASSSPRLAGTTDTQYF.